The 3 T cell receptor beta chains presented below share a single source sample, sequenced in a study of PD-1 blockade in classical Hodgkin lymphoma. This table comes from immunoSEQ multiplex PCR, and its TCRdb copy is limited to in-frame clones, with some not included. This table has tens of thousands of clones, 60% to 85% appearing once. Exposure to brentuximab vedotin varied, and each patient had relapsed following autologous stem cell transplantation. Source: peripheral blood mononuclear cells (PBMCs), taken before the second cycle of nivolumab. The receptors here all came from a human donor with classical Hodgkin lymphoma.

This clone appeared a single time. The chain has TRBV6-1 and TRBJ1-2; 8 bases are shared with TRBD1. Trimming removed 5 bases from V and 7 bases from J; junction bases left unmatched: 9. The germline V gene encodes CDR1 MNHNS and CDR2 SASEGT. The CDR3 totals 14 residues. CDR3 region: CASSPIDRGGGYTF. The CDR3 DNA reads TGTGCCAGCAGTCCCATTGACAGGGGCGGTGGCTACACCTTC.

V gene TRBV7-9 combines with J gene TRBJ2-7, with D unclear. This CDR3 has 15 amino acids. Germline V gene sequence: CDR1 SEHNR, CDR2 FQNEAQ (reference sequence). V shed 3 bases and J shed 1 base, with 13 bases lying between them. The CDR3 loop is CASSFTLDGSYEQYF. In DNA form, the CDR3 reads TGTGCCAGCAGCTTCACACTGGACGGATCCTACGAGCAGTACTTC. Filled out from reference TRBV7-9 and TRBJ2-7, the complete variable domain reads DTGVSQNPRHKITKRGQNVTFRCDPISEHNRLYWYRQTLGQGPEFLTYFQNEAQLEKSRLLSDRFSAERPKGSFSTLEIQRTEQGDSAMYLCASSFTLDGSYEQYFGPGTRLTVT.

This chain links TRBV4-2 with TRBJ2-3, with D perhaps being TRBD1 or TRBD2 (5 bases each). Per the germline V gene, CDR1 is LGHNA and CDR2 is YNFKEQ. The ends were cut back, 0 bases at V and 5 bases at J, with 12 bases in the middle. There are 15 residues in the CDR3. The CDR3 DNA reads TGTGCCAGCAGCCAAGAAGGCCCGAGGGGAGATACGCAGTATTTT. Residues: CASSQEGPRGDTQYF.